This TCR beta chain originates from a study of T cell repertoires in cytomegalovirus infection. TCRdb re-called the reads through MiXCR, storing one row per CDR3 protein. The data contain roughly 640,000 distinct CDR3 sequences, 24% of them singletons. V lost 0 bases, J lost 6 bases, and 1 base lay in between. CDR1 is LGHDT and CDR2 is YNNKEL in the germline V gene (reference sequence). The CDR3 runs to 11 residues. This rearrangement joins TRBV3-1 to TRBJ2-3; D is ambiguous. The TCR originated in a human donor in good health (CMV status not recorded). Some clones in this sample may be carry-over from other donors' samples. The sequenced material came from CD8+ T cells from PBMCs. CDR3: CASSQEDTQYF. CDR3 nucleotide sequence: TGTGCCAGCAGCCAAGAGGATACGCAGTATTTT.